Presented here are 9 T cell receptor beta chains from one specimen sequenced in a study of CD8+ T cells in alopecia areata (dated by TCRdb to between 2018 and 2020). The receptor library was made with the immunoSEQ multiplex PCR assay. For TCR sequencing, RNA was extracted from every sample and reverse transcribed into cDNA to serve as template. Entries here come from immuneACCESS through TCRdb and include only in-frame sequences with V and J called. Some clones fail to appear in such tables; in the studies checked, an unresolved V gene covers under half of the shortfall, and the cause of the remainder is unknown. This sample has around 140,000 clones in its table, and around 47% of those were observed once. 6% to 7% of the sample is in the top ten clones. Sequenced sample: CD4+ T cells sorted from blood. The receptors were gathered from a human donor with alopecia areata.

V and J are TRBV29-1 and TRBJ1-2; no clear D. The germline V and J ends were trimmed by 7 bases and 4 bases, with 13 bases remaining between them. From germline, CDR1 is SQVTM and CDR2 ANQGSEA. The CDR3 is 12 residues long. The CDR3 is CSARDDTYGYTF. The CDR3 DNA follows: TGCAGCGCCCGAGACGATACCTATGGCTACACCTTC.

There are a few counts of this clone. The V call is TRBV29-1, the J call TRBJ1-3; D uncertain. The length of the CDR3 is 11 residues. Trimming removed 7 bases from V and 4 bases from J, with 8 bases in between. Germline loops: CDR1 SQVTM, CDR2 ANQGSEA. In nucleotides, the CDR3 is TGCAGCGGCCGGTTGGGAAACACCATATATTTT. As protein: CSGRLGNTIYF.

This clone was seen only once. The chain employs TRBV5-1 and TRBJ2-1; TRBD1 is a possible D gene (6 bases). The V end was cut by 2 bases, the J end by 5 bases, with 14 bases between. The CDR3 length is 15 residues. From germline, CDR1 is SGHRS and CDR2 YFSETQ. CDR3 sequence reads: CASSFGFDRHNEQFF. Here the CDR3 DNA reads TGCGCCAGCAGCTTCGGGTTTGACAGGCACAATGAGCAGTTCTTC.

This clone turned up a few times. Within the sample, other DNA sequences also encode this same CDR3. The chain's CDR3 is CSASTDTQYF. CDR3 sequence (DNA): TGCAGTGCAAGCACAGATACGCAGTATTTT. This chain joins TRBV20-1 and TRBJ2-3; the D is unclear. V gave up 6 bases and J gave up 0 bases, with 1 base separating them. Germline V gene sequence: CDR1 DFQATT, CDR2 SNEGSKA (reference sequence). The CDR3 sequence is 10 residues long.

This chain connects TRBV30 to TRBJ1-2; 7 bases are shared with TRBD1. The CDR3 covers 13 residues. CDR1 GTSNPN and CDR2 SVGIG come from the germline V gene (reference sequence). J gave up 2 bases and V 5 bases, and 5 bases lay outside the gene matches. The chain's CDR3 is CAWLKDRNYGYTF. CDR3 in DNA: TGTGCCTGGCTCAAGGACAGGAACTATGGCTACACCTTC.

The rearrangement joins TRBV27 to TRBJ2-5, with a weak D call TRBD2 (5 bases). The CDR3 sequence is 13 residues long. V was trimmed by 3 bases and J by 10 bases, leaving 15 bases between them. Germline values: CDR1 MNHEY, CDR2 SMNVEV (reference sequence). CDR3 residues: CASSFRYRDDQYF. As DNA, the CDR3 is TGTGCCAGCAGTTTTCGGTACCGGGATGACCAGTACTTC.

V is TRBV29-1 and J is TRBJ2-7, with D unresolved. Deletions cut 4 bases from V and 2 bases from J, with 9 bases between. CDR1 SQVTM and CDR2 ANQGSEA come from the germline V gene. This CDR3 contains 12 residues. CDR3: CSVADLAYEQYF. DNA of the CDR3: TGCAGCGTTGCTGACCTAGCCTACGAGCAGTACTTC.

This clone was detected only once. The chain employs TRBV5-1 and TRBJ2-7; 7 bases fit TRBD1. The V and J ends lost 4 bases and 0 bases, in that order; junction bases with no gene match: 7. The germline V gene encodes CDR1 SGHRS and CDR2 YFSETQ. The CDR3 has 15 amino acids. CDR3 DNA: TGCGCCAGCAGCAACAGGGGCCACCCCTCCTACGAGCAGTACTTC. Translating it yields CASSNRGHPSYEQYF.

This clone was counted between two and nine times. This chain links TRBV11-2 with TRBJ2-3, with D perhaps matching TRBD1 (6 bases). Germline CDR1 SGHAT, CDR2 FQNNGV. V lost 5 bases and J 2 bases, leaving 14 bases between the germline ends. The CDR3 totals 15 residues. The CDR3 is CASSTTGRATDTQYF. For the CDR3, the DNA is TGTGCCAGCAGCACCACAGGGCGCGCCACAGATACGCAGTATTTT.